The rows below give T cell receptor beta chains drawn from one sample of a study of Ad26.COV2.S vaccination and SARS-CoV-2 variants. Profiled with immunoSEQ multiplex PCR; TCRdb holds only in-frame clones, not every one. The profile covers 200,000 to 250,000 clones, with approximately 88% appearing a single time and around 10% taken by the ten largest. The source material was peripheral blood, sampled in a trial of Ad26.COV2.S vaccine versus placebo. These TCRs come from a person between 18 and 60 years old who received the Ad26.COV2.S COVID-19 vaccine or a placebo. Both conserved end residues are part of each CDR3. The D gene is left open where the match is weak. Only part of the rows carry a size: once, few, many, or a class if the clone is expanded.

.	TRBV30	TRBJ1-6	.	CAWSVLVGNSPLHF	TGTGCCTGGAGTGTACTCGTGGGGAATTCACCCCTCCACTTT
.	TRBV11-2	TRBJ1-6	.	CASSLMEGSGYSPLHF	TGTGCCAGCAGCTTAATGGAAGGGTCAGGTTATTCACCCCTCCACTTT
TRBD1	TRBV6-5	TRBJ2-7	.	CASRRSGTGGEQYF	TGTGCCAGCAGACGCTCCGGGACAGGGGGCGAGCAGTACTTC
.	TRBV12-3/TRBV12-4	TRBJ1-4	.	CASSMTDNEKLFF	TGTGCCAGCAGTATGACAGATAATGAAAAACTGTTTTTT
.	TRBV6-5	TRBJ1-4	.	CASSWATNEKLFF	TGTGCCAGCAGCTGGGCAACTAATGAAAAACTGTTTTTT
.	TRBV6-5	TRBJ1-3	.	CASSYSRQGLRNTIYF	TGTGCCAGCAGTTACTCGAGGCAGGGGCTACGAAACACCATATATTTT
TRBD1	TRBV14	TRBJ2-7	.	CASSVRGQGFYEQYF	TGTGCCAGCAGCGTACGAGGACAGGGTTTCTACGAGCAGTACTTC
.	TRBV7-2	TRBJ2-7	.	CASSLDLGARSSYEQYF	TGTGCCAGCAGCTTAGACCTCGGAGCCCGTAGCTCCTACGAGCAGTACTTC
TRBD1	TRBV19	TRBJ2-6	.	CASIKQGAGANVLTF	TGTGCCAGTATAAAACAGGGGGCTGGGGCCAACGTCCTGACTTTC
.	TRBV9	TRBJ2-7	.	CASSVELESEQYF	TGTGCCAGCAGCGTAGAACTAGAAAGCGAGCAGTACTTC
.	TRBV5-6	TRBJ1-3	.	CASSLEGLSGNTIYF	TGTGCCAGCAGCTTGGAGGGACTCTCTGGAAACACCATATATTTT
.	TRBV24-1	TRBJ2-1	.	CATSDFKGLHNEQFF	TGTGCCACCAGTGATTTCAAGGGCCTCCACAATGAGCAGTTCTTC
TRBD1	TRBV11-2	TRBJ1-4	.	CASSRDRGNEKLFF	TGTGCCAGCAGCCGGGACAGGGGGAATGAAAAACTGTTTTTT
.	TRBV9	TRBJ2-1	.	CASSVVVQGPSVF	TGTGCCAGCAGCGTAGTTGTCCAGGGACCGTCGGTCTTC
.	TRBV5-6	TRBJ1-2	few	CASSDYGTPDRYTF	TGTGCCAGCAGCGACTACGGGACACCGGACCGCTACACCTTC
TRBD2	TRBV2	TRBJ2-3	.	CASRGLAGGHGDTQYF	TGTGCCAGCAGAGGACTAGCGGGGGGACACGGGGATACGCAGTATTTT
TRBD1	TRBV3-1/TRBV3-2	TRBJ2-7	.	CASSRGQSSYEQYF	TGTGCCAGCAGCCGGGGACAGAGCTCCTACGAGCAGTACTTC
TRBD1	TRBV4-3	TRBJ2-7	few	CASSQEGQGTYEQYF	TGCGCCAGCAGCCAAGAGGGACAGGGTACCTACGAGCAGTACTTC
.	TRBV19	TRBJ1-5	once	CASSITPVSGGQPQHF	TGTGCCAGTAGTATTACCCCGGTCTCCGGGGGGCAGCCCCAGCATTTT
.	TRBV5-1	TRBJ1-4	.	CASSRADSGIPNEKLFF	TGCGCCAGCAGCCGGGCGGATAGTGGGATCCCTAATGAAAAACTGTTTTTT
.	TRBV7-9	TRBJ2-1	.	CASSHINEQFF	TGTGCCAGCAGCCACATCAATGAGCAGTTCTTC
.	TRBV6-6	TRBJ1-6	.	CASSFAGETSPLHF	TGTGCCAGCAGTTTTGCAGGGGAAACTTCACCCCTCCACTTT
.	TRBV3-1/TRBV3-2	TRBJ1-4	.	CASSPTGEGTSTNEKLFF	TGTGCCAGCAGCCCAACCGGGGAGGGGACCTCAACTAATGAAAAACTGTTTTTT
TRBD1	TRBV19	TRBJ1-2	.	CASSPGTGGSYGYTF	TGTGCCAGTAGTCCGGGGACAGGGGGGAGCTATGGCTACACCTTC
TRBD1	TRBV7-9	TRBJ1-6	.	CASSLSGGNSPLHF	TGTGCCAGCAGCCTGTCAGGGGGAAATTCACCCCTCCACTTT
TRBD1	TRBV19	TRBJ2-7	.	CATGTALAEQYF	TGTGCCACCGGGACAGCCCTTGCCGAGCAGTACTTC
.	TRBV14	TRBJ2-3	once	CASSQEGGADTQYF	TGTGCCAGCAGCCAAGAAGGAGGGGCAGATACGCAGTATTTT
.	TRBV6-6	TRBJ1-1	.	CASRAGNTEAFF	TGTGCCAGCAGGGCGGGGAACACTGAAGCTTTCTTT
.	TRBV28	TRBJ1-1	.	CASSLGRGAFF	TGTGCCAGCAGTTTAGGCAGGGGAGCTTTCTTT
.	TRBV11-1	TRBJ2-2	many	CASSLGTGELFF	TGTGCCAGCAGCTTAGGTACCGGGGAGCTGTTTTTT
.	TRBV19	TRBJ2-2	.	CATRTANTGELFF	TGTGCCACCCGGACGGCGAACACCGGGGAGCTGTTTTTT
.	TRBV4-1	TRBJ2-4	.	CASSHLVIAKNIQYF	TGCGCCAGCAGCCACCTAGTGATAGCCAAAAACATTCAGTACTTC
.	TRBV15	TRBJ2-3	.	CATSRGTTLATDTQYF	TGTGCCACCAGCAGAGGAACCACCCTTGCCACAGATACGCAGTATTTT
.	TRBV9	TRBJ1-2	.	CASSVELAGKGGYTF	TGTGCCAGCAGCGTAGAGCTGGCAGGGAAAGGGGGCTACACCTTC
TRBD1	TRBV5-1	TRBJ1-1	.	CASSLWGTGGNEAFF	TGCGCCAGCAGTCTATGGGGGACAGGGGGCAATGAAGCTTTCTTT
TRBD1	TRBV11-3	TRBJ1-1	.	CASSSGQGANEAFF	TGTGCCAGCAGCTCCGGACAGGGGGCAAATGAAGCTTTCTTT
.	TRBV6-5	TRBJ2-3	.	CASSEFLTDTQYF	TGTGCCAGCTCAGAATTCCTCACAGATACGCAGTATTTT
.	TRBV11-3	TRBJ2-3	.	CASSPSGGTTDTQYF	TGTGCCAGCAGCCCTAGTGGGGGCACCACAGATACGCAGTATTTT
TRBD1	TRBV18	TRBJ1-3	.	CASSPGQGSGNTIYF	TGTGCCAGCTCGCCGGGACAGGGTAGTGGAAACACCATATATTTT
TRBD1	TRBV19	TRBJ1-5	once	CASSQGAGNQPQHF	TGTGCCAGTTCACAGGGGGCGGGCAATCAGCCCCAGCATTTT
.	TRBV11-2	TRBJ2-3	.	CASSLVGDLTDTQYF	TGTGCCAGCAGCTTAGTTGGGGACCTCACAGATACGCAGTATTTT
TRBD1	TRBV30	TRBJ2-7	once	CAGGTGSSYEQYF	TGTGCCGGAGGGACAGGGAGCTCCTACGAGCAGTACTTC
.	TRBV4-3	TRBJ2-7	once	CASSQDSGATEQYF	TGCGCCAGCAGCCAAGATTCGGGAGCCACCGAGCAGTACTTC
.	TRBV2	TRBJ1-3	.	CASRPDTTGNTIYF	TGTGCCAGCAGGCCGGACACTACTGGAAACACCATATATTTT
TRBD1	TRBV24-1	TRBJ2-3	.	CATSDTGDRTLTTQYF	TGTGCCACCAGTGATACAGGGGACCGCACCCTCACTACGCAGTATTTT
TRBD1	TRBV30	TRBJ2-1	.	CAWSSGTGSYYNEQFF	TGTGCCTGGAGTAGCGGGACAGGGTCATACTACAATGAGCAGTTCTTC
.	TRBV6-2/TRBV6-3	TRBJ2-7	.	CASSGLGTDEQYF	TGTGCCAGCAGTGGCTTGGGGACCGACGAGCAGTACTTC
.	TRBV11-2	TRBJ2-7	.	CASSKQGAVYEQYF	TGTGCCAGCAGCAAACAGGGTGCGGTCTACGAGCAGTACTTC
.	TRBV25-1	TRBJ2-5	once	CASNRKGGQETQYF	TGTGCCAGCAACCGAAAGGGGGGACAAGAGACCCAGTACTTC
.	TRBV5-6	TRBJ1-6	.	CASSLRAPNSPLHF	TGTGCCAGCAGCTTGCGGGCGCCCAATTCACCCCTCCACTTT
TRBD2	TRBV19	TRBJ2-3	.	CASSQTSGRNTQYF	TGTGCCAGTAGTCAGACTAGCGGGAGGAATACGCAGTATTTT
.	TRBV7-9	TRBJ1-2	.	CASSRIGERDGYTF	TGTGCCAGCAGCAGGATAGGGGAGCGGGATGGCTACACCTTC
TRBD1	TRBV5-1	TRBJ2-2	.	CASSPTPTGTGGTGELFF	TGCGCCAGCAGCCCCACCCCTACCGGGACAGGGGGAACCGGGGAGCTGTTTTTT
.	TRBV9	TRBJ2-3	.	CASRPAVSSTDTQYF	TGTGCCAGCAGACCGGCGGTTAGTAGCACAGATACGCAGTATTTT
TRBD1	TRBV5-1	TRBJ2-2	.	CASRPPGQGGTGELFF	TGCGCCAGCAGACCCCCCGGACAGGGTGGGACCGGGGAGCTGTTTTTT
.	TRBV7-2	TRBJ1-1	.	CASSLGSGMGVTEAFF	TGTGCCAGCAGCTTAGGTTCAGGGATGGGGGTGACTGAAGCTTTCTTT
.	TRBV30	TRBJ2-5	.	CAWSGLGAGGETQYF	TGTGCCTGGAGTGGTCTGGGGGCTGGAGGAGAGACCCAGTACTTC
.	TRBV28	TRBJ2-3	.	CASRGSGLTSTDTQYF	TGTGCCAGCAGGGGATCCGGACTTACTAGCACAGATACGCAGTATTTT
.	TRBV7-2	TRBJ2-2	.	CASSSIDRTGELFF	TGTGCCAGCAGCTCCATCGACCGGACCGGGGAGCTGTTTTTT